This TCR beta chain was identified during a study of cytomegalovirus exposure and HLA in healthy donors. PCR used 60 Vbeta primers and 13 Jbeta primers. Clones were read by immunoSEQ multiplex PCR, and TCRdb kept only the in-frame ones, dropping some. The sample table includes 200,000 to 250,000 clones. The sequence came from a girl aged 2-10 years in good health and CMV-seropositive. Sample: PBMCs.

The CDR3 here is CASSFDSTNTEAFF. Written as DNA, the CDR3 is TGTGCCAGCAGCTTCGACAGTACAAACACTGAAGCTTTCTTT. The chain recombines TRBV11-2 with TRBJ1-1; D is possibly TRBD1 (5 bases). The germline V gene has CDR1 SGHAT and CDR2 FQNNGV. The CDR3 consists of 14 residues. V shed 3 bases and J shed 2 bases, with 10 bases lying between them.